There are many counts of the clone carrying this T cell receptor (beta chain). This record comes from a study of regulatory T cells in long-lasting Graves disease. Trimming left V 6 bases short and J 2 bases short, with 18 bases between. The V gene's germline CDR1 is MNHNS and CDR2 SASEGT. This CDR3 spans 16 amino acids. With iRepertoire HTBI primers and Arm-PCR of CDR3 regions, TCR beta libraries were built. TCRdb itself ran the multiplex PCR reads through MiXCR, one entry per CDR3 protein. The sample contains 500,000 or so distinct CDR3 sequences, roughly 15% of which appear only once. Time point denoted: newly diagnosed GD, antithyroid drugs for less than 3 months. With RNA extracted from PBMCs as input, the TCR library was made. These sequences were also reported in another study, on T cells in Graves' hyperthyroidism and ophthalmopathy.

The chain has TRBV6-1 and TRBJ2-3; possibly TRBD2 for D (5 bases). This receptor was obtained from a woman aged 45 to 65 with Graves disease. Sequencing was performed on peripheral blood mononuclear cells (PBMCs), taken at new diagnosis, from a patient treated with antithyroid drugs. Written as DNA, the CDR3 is TGTGCCAGCAGCCGAACCCAGCGGTTGAACACAGATACGCAGTATTTT. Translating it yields CASSRTQRLNTDTQYF.